The 4 T cell receptor beta chains given below trace back to one sample, sequenced in a study of cytomegalovirus exposure and HLA in healthy donors. PCR used 60 Vbeta primers and 13 Jbeta primers. Libraries were prepared by immunoSEQ multiplex PCR; TCRdb keeps only in-frame clonotypes and omits some of them. The sample shows some 160,000 clones, 60% to 80% of them seen only once. The sequencing sample was made of PBMCs. Source of these receptors: a woman in her twenties or thirties in good health and CMV-seronegative.

The CDR3 DNA sequence: TGTGCCAGCTCACTACTCGGACAGGGTATAACTGAAGCTTTCTTT. Translating gives CASSLLGQGITEAFF. This chain links TRBV18 with TRBJ1-1; TRBD1 matches 8 bases. Germline V lookup: CDR1 KGHSH, CDR2 LQKENI. This CDR3 contains 15 residues. V lost 4 bases and J lost 5; bases outside the gene matches: 9.

The rearrangement links TRBV18 to TRBJ2-2; a weak D match, TRBD2 (6 bases). V was clipped by 2 bases and J by 7 bases, with 20 bases between them. The germline V gene has CDR1 KGHSH and CDR2 LQKENI. This CDR3 spans 17 amino acids. CDR3 residues: CASSPSGLPIRGGELFF. CDR3 bases: TGTGCCAGCTCACCATCGGGACTCCCCATTCGAGGCGGGGAGCTGTTTTTT.

The rearrangement links TRBV19 to TRBJ1-2; D gene uncertain. Per the germline V gene, CDR1 is LNHDA and CDR2 is SQIVND (reference sequence). The CDR3 contains 12 residues. V dropped 7 bases and J dropped 7 bases, with 13 bases sitting between them. Here the CDR3 reads CASTNGFGGYTF. Here the CDR3 DNA reads TGTGCCAGTACTAACGGGTTCGGTGGCTACACCTTC.

The chain uses TRBV6-4 and TRBJ1-2; D is undetermined. Germline lookup yields CDR1 MRHNA and CDR2 SNTAGT. V was shortened by 7 bases and J by 5 bases, with 5 bases between the two germline ends. The CDR3 extends over 10 amino acids. In DNA form, the CDR3 reads TGTGCCAGCATTATATATGGCTACACCTTC. This encodes CASIIYGYTF.